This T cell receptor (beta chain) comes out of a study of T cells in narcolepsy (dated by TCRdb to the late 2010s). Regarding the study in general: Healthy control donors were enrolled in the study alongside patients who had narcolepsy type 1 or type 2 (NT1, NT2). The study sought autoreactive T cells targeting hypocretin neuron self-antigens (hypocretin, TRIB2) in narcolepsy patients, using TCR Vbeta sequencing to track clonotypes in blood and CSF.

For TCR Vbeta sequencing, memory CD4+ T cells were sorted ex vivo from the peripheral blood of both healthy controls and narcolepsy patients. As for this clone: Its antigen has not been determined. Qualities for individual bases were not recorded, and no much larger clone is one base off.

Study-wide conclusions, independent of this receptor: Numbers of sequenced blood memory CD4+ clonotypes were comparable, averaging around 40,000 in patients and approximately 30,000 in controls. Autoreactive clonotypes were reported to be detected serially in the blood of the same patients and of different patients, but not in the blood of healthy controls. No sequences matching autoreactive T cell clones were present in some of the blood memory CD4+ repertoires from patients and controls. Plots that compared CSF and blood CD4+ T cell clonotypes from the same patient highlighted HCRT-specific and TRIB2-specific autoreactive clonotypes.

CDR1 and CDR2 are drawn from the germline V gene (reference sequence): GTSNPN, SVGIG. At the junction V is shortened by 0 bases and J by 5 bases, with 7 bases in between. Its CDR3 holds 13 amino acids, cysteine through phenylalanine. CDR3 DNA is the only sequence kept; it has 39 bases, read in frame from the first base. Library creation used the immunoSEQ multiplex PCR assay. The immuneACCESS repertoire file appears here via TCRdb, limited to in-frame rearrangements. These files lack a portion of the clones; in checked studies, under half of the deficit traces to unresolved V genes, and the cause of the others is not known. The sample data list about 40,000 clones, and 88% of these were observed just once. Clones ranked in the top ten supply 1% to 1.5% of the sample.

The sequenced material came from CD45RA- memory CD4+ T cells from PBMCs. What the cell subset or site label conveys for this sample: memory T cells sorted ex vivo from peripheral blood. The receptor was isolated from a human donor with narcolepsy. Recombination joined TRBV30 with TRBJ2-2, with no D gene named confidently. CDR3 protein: CAWSVTGTGELFF. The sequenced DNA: TGTGCCTGGAGTGTGACCGGGACCGGGGAGCTGTTTTTT. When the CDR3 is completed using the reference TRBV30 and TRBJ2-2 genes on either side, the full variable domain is SQTIHQWPATLVQPVGSPLSLECTVEGTSNPNLYWYRQAAGRGLQLLFYSVGIGQISSEVPQNLSASRPQDRQFILSSKKLLLSDSGFYLCAWSVTGTGELFFGEGSRLTVL.